The TCR beta chain under discussion was sequenced for a study of blood T cell repertoires in COVID-19. The repertoire was sequenced with immunoSEQ multiplex PCR; TCRdb's copy has only in-frame clones and lacks some. The table has about 140,000 clones, 88% seen once; the top ten hold under 12%. Germline lookup yields CDR1 MDHEN and CDR2 SYDVKM. V shed 5 bases and J shed 1 base, with 6 bases lying between them. There are 13 residues in the CDR3. The sequenced sample was peripheral blood. The TCR comes from a man aged 60-69 years with active or convalescent COVID-19. V is TRBV28 and J is TRBJ2-4; D remains ambiguous. The CDR3: CASSPGAKNIQYF. CDR3 coding DNA: TGTGCCAGCAGTCCCGGGGCCAAAAACATTCAGTACTTC.